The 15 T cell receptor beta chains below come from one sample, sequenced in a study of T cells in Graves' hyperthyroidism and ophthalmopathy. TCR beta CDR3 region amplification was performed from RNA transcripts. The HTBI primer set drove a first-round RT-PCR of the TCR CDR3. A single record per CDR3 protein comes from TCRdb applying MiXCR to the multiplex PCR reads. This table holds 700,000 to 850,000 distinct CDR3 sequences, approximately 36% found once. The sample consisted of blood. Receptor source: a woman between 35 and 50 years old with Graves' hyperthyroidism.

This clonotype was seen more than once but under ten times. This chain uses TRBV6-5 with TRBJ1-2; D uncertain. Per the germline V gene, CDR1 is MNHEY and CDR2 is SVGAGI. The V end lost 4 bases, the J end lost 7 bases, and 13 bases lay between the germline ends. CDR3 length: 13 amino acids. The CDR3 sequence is CASSFRSGFGYTF. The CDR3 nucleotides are TGTGCCAGCAGTTTTCGGTCGGGTTTTGGCTACACCTTC.

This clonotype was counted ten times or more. As DNA, the CDR3 is TGTGCCATCAGTGCGAGACAGGGGCACCCCTACGAGCAGTACTTC. It encodes CAISARQGHPYEQYF. This chain uses TRBV10-3 with TRBJ2-7; TRBD1 matches at 8 bases. The CDR3 runs to 15 residues. Per germline, CDR1 ENHRY and CDR2 SYGVKD. With V trimmed by 4 bases and J by 2 bases, 7 bases remained unmatched.

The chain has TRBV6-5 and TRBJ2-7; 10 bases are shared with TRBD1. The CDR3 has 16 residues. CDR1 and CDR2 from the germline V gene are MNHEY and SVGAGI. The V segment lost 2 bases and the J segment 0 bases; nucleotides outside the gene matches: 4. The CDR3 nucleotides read TGTGCCAGCAGTTACGGGACAGGGGATCGCTCCTACGAGCAGTACTTC. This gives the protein CASSYGTGDRSYEQYF.

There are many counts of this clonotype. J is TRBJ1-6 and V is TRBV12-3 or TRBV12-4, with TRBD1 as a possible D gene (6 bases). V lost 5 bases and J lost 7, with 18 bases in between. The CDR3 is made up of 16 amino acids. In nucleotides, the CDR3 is TGTGCCAGCAGTCCACTGACAGGCGCAGGGAATTCACCCCTCCACTTT. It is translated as CASSPLTGAGNSPLHF.

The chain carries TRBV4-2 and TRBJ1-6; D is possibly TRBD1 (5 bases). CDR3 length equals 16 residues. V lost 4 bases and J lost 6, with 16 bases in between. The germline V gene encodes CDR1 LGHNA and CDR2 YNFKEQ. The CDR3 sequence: CASSLIGAVGNSPLHF. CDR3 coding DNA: TGTGCCAGCAGCCTCATCGGGGCCGTAGGTAATTCACCCCTCCACTTT.

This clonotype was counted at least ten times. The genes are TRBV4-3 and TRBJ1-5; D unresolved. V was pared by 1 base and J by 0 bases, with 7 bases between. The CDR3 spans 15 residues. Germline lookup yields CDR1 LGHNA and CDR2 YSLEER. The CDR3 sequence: CASSQGVYSNQPQHF. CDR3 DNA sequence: TGCGCCAGCAGCCAAGGGGTCTATAGCAATCAGCCCCAGCATTTT.

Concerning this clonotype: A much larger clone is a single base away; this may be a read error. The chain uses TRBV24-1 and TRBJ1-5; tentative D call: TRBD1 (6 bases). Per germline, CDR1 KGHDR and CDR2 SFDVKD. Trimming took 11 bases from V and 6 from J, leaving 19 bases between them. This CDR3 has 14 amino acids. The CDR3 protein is CASRSTQGSQPQHF. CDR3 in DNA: TGTGCCAGCCGGTCCACCCAGGGGAGTCAGCCCCAGCATTTT.

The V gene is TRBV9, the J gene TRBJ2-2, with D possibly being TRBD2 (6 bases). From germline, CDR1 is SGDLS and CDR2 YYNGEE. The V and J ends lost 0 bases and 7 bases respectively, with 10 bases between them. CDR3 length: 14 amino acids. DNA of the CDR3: TGTGCCAGCAGCGTAGCTGGGGGGATCGGGGAGCTGTTTTTT. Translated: CASSVAGGIGELFF.

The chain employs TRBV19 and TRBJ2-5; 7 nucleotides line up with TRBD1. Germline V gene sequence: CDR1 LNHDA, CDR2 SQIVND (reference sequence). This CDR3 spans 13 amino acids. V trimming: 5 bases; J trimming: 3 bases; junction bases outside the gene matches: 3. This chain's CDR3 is CASSGGQEETQYF. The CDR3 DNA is TGTGCCAGTAGTGGAGGACAGGAAGAGACCCAGTACTTC.

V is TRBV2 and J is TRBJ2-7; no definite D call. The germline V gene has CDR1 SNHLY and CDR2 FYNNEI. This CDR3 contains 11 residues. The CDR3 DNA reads TGTGTCGGCAGTCCCGCCTACGAGCAGTACTTC. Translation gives CVGSPAYEQYF.

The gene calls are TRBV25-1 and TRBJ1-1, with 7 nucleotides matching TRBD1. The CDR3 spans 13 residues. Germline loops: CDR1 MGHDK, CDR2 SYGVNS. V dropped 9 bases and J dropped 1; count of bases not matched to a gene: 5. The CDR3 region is CASFGTANTEAFF. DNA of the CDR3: TGTGCCAGTTTCGGGACAGCGAACACTGAAGCTTTCTTT.

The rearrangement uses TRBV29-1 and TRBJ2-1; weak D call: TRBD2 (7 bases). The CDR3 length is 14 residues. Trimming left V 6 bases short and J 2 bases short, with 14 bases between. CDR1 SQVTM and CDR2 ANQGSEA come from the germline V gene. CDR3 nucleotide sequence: TGCAGCGTGGCGGGGGCGGAAACCTACAATGAGCAGTTCTTC. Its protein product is CSVAGAETYNEQFF.

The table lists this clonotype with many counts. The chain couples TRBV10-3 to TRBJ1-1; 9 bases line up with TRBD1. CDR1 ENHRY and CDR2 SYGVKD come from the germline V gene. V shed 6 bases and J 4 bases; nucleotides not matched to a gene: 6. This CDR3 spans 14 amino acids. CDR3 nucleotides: TGTGCCATCAGGACCGGGACAGGGTTCACTGAAGCTTTCTTT. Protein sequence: CAIRTGTGFTEAFF.

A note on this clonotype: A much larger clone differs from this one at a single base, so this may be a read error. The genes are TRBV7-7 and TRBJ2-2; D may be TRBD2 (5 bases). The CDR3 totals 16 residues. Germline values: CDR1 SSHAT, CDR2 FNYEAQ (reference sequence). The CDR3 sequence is CASSLLSPGDTGELFF. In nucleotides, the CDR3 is TGTGCTAGCAGCTTATTGTCCCCCGGGGACACCGGGGAGCTGTTTTTT.

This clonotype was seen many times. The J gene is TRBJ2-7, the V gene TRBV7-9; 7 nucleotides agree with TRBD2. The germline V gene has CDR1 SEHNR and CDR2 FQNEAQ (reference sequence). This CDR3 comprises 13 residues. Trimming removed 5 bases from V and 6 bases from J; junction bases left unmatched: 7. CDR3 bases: TGTGCCAGCAGCACGGGACTACCCAGCGAGCAGTACTTC. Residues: CASSTGLPSEQYF.